Below, 8 T cell receptor beta chains from the same sample are listed, as sequenced in a study of cytomegalovirus exposure and HLA in healthy donors. With 60 Vbeta and 13 Jbeta primers, the PCR was carried out. Measured with immunoSEQ multiplex PCR; TCRdb has only the in-frame clones, and not every one. The sample yields some 87,000 clones, 65% to 80% seen once. Sequencing was carried out using PBMCs. These receptors all stem from a woman in her forties or fifties in good health and CMV-seropositive.

The chain has TRBV6-6 and TRBJ2-6, with 11 bases identical to TRBD1. Losses at the gene ends were 7 bases for V and 2 bases for J; bases not matched to a gene: 1. The CDR3 spans 15 residues. CDR1 MNHNY and CDR2 SVGAGI come from the germline V gene (reference sequence). CDR3 sequence reads: CASKDRGPGANVLTF. CDR3 nucleotides: TGTGCCAGCAAGGACAGGGGGCCTGGGGCCAACGTCCTGACTTTC.

J is TRBJ1-4 and V is TRBV7-6; weak D call: TRBD1 (5 bases). V lost 3 bases, J lost 8 bases, and 13 bases lay in between. The CDR3 is made up of 14 amino acids. Germline V lookup: CDR1 SGHVS, CDR2 FNYEAQ. CDR3 in amino acids: CASSLAGYDEKLFF. The CDR3 region has the DNA TGTGCCAGCAGCTTGGCAGGGTACGACGAAAAACTGTTTTTT.

This rearrangement joins TRBV10-3 to TRBJ2-4; TRBD2 aligns across 7 bases. The J segment lost 8 bases and the V segment lost 11 bases, leaving 12 bases of the junction unmatched. The germline gives CDR1 ENHRY, CDR2 SYGVKD. The CDR3 length is 13 residues. The CDR3, as DNA: TGTGCCGTGAGAGGGTCTGGGGGGGACATTCAGTACTTC. Its translation is CAVRGSGGDIQYF.

Turning to this clone: A read error may produce the germline difference seen at one junction end. The chain is built from TRBV27 and TRBJ1-2; 8 positions agree with TRBD1. The CDR3 spans 14 residues. Germline assignment: CDR1 MNHEY and CDR2 SMNVEV (reference sequence). CDR3 in DNA: TGTGCCGGCAGTTTTCGGCAGGGGGCGCTTGGCTACACCTTC. It specifies CAGSFRQGALGYTF.

This sequence joins TRBV19 and TRBJ2-2; 12 bases fit TRBD2. This CDR3 has 15 amino acids. Germline loops: CDR1 LNHDA, CDR2 SQIVND (reference sequence). With 10 bases clipped from V and 3 bases from J, the junction kept 6 bases outside the gene matches. CDR3 sequence reads: CATASGRVHTGELFF. CDR3 DNA sequence: TGTGCCACGGCTAGCGGGAGGGTCCACACCGGGGAGCTGTTTTTT. Combining the CDR3 with reference TRBV19 and TRBJ2-2 gives the whole variable domain DGGITQSPKYLFRKEGQNVTLSCEQNLNHDAMYWYRQDPGQGLRLIYYSQIVNDFQKGDIAEGYSVSREKKESFPLTVTSAQKNPTAFYLCATASGRVHTGELFFGEGSRLTVL.

The J gene is TRBJ1-1, the V gene TRBV7-3, with D possibly TRBD1 on 6 matching bases. Trimming stripped 2 bases from V and 0 bases from J, with 16 bases between. CDR3 length: 17 residues. Germline-derived CDR1 and CDR2 are SGHTA and FQGTGA. CDR3 region: CASSLLGGSLMNTEAFF. In DNA, the CDR3 is TGTGCCAGCAGCTTACTAGGGGGTTCACTCATGAACACTGAAGCTTTCTTT.

This chain connects TRBV9 to TRBJ2-2; the match to TRBD2 covers 10 bases. The CDR3 covers 16 residues. The trim removed 3 bases at V and 1 base at J, leaving 3 bases unmatched. Looked up from germline, CDR1 is SGDLS and CDR2 is YYNGEE. CDR3 protein: CASSARLAGNTGELFF. Here the CDR3 DNA reads TGTGCCAGCAGCGCAAGACTAGCGGGGAACACCGGGGAGCTGTTTTTT. The variable domain in full, with the rest retrieved from reference TRBV9 and TRBJ2-2, is DSGVTQTPKHLITATGQRVTLRCSPRSGDLSVYWYQQSLDQGLQFLIQYYNGEERAKGNILERFSAQQFPDLHSELNLSSLELGDSALYFCASSARLAGNTGELFFGEGSRLTVL.

The chain couples TRBV9 to TRBJ2-1, with D possibly matching TRBD2 (6 bases). Germline CDR1 is SGDLS and CDR2 is YYNGEE. With 4 bases removed from V and 4 bases from J, the gap between germline ends came to 21 bases. CDR3 length: 17 residues. CDR3 amino acids: CASSLLGRDKVYNEQFF. In DNA, the CDR3 is TGTGCCAGCAGCCTGCTGGGGCGGGATAAAGTTTACAATGAGCAGTTCTTC.